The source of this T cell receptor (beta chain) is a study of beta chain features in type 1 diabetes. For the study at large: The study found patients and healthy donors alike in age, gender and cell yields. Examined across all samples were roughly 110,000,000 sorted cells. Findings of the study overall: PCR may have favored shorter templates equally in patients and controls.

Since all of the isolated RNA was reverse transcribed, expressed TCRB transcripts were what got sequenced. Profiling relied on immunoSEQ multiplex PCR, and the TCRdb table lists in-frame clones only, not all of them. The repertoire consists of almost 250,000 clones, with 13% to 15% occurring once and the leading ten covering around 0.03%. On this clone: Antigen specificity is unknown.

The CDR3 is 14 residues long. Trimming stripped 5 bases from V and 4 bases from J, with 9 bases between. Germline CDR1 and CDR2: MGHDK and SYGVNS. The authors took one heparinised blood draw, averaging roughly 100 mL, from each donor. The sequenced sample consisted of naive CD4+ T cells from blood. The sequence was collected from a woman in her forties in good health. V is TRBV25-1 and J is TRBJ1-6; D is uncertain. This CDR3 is CASSLEVYNSPLHF. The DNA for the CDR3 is TGTGCCAGCAGTTTGGAGGTTTATAATTCACCCCTCCACTTT.